These 15 T cell receptor beta chains came from one sample sequenced in a study of regulatory T cells in long-lasting Graves disease. HTBI primers from iRepertoire and Arm-PCR of CDR3 regions yielded the TCR beta libraries. TCRdb ran MiXCR on the multiplex PCR reads and lists one entry per CDR3 protein. The data contain some 450,000 distinct CDR3 sequences, about a quarter of them seen just once; the ten biggest clones take up roughly 30%. Regarding time point: persistent/refractory GD, antithyroid drugs over 5 years with positive TRAb. TCR sequences were obtained from RNA taken from PBMCs. The source material was peripheral blood mononuclear cells (PBMCs), sampled when the disease was refractory, from a patient treated with antithyroid drugs. The source is a female donor with Graves disease.

This clonotype was observed at least ten times. This chain uses TRBV3-1 with TRBJ1-4, with D possibly TRBD1 on 5 matching bases. Germline lookup yields CDR1 LGHDT and CDR2 YNNKEL (reference sequence). The V and J ends lost 0 bases and 8 bases respectively, with 13 bases between them. CDR3 length: 15 residues. CDR3 in DNA: TGTGCCAGCAGCCAAGAGGGGCCTACGGAGGAAAAACTGTTTTTT. Translation: CASSQEGPTEEKLFF.

The V call is TRBV5-1, the J call TRBJ1-1; no definite D call. V lost 0 bases and J lost 0, with 6 bases in between. CDR3 size: 14 residues. CDR1 is SGHRS and CDR2 is YFSETQ in the germline V gene. For the CDR3, the DNA is TGCGCCAGCAGCTTGGGCAAATTGAACACTGAAGCTTTCTTT. Translating gives CASSLGKLNTEAFF.

The rearrangement joins TRBV7-3 to TRBJ2-7, with no clear D. This CDR3 spans 14 amino acids. Trimming took 2 bases from V and 0 from J, leaving 8 bases between them. Germline CDR1 and CDR2: SGHTA and FQGTGA. As DNA, the CDR3 is TGTGCCAGCAGCTTAGCAACTAACTCCTACGAGCAGTACTTC. Amino acids: CASSLATNSYEQYF.

The V gene is TRBV30, the J gene TRBJ2-5; 8 bases align to TRBD1. Germline CDR1 GTSNPN, CDR2 SVGIG (reference sequence). The CDR3 spans 15 residues. With V trimmed by 0 bases and J by 6 bases, 9 bases remained unmatched. The CDR3, as DNA: TGTGCCTGGAGTGTACAGGGGGAGCTGGGCAAGACCCAGTACTTC. This sequence encodes CAWSVQGELGKTQYF.

The rearrangement joins TRBV4-1 to TRBJ1-2, with D possibly being TRBD1 (5 bases). V gave up 2 bases and J gave up 4 bases, with 20 bases separating them. CDR1 is MGHRA and CDR2 is YSYEKL in the germline V gene. The CDR3 covers 17 residues. The CDR3 loop reads CASSQLRATLNFYGYTF. CDR3 in DNA: TGCGCCAGCAGCCAACTCAGGGCAACCCTTAACTTCTATGGCTACACCTTC.

The chain uses TRBV6-1 and TRBJ2-7, with D uncertain. The length of the CDR3 is 14 residues. Germline CDR1 MNHNS, CDR2 SASEGT. The V end lost 9 bases, the J end lost 5 bases, and 20 bases lay between the germline ends. The CDR3 DNA sequence: TGTGCCAGTTCCCTTGGGCGGCTGTTCCACGAGCAGTACTTC. This gives the protein CASSLGRLFHEQYF.

This clonotype turned up a few times. Here the CDR3 reads CASSGQANSPLHF. The CDR3 DNA reads as TGTGCCAGCAGCGGACAGGCTAATTCACCCCTCCACTTT. The chain recombines TRBV6-4 with TRBJ1-6; 7 positions agree with TRBD1. Germline V gene lookup returns CDR1 MRHNA and CDR2 SNTAGT. The CDR3 runs 13 residues. Germline trimming cut 6 bases from V and 6 bases from J; bases unmatched to any gene: 2.

The count of this clonotype is one. CDR3: CASSPTLRQPQHF. CDR3 DNA sequence: TGTGCCAGCAGCCCGACTCTACGCCAGCCCCAGCATTTT. This sequence joins TRBV6-2 or TRBV6-3 and TRBJ1-5; D gene ambiguous. Germline lookup yields CDR1 MNHEY and CDR2 SVGEGT. CDR3 size: 13 residues. Trimming took off 6 bases at V and 7 bases at J, with 13 bases between the two ends.

This clonotype was picked up one time. This rearrangement joins TRBV19 to TRBJ1-4; D is perhaps TRBD1 (6 bases). In germline, CDR1 is LNHDA, CDR2 SQIVND (reference sequence). V was cut by 4 bases and J by 3 bases, with 12 bases left in between. This CDR3 is built from 15 residues. The CDR3 loop reads CASSTEKGANEKLFF. The DNA of the CDR3 is TGTGCCAGTAGTACCGAAAAGGGGGCTAATGAAAAACTGTTTTTT.

At least ten counts were recorded for this clonotype. This sequence joins TRBV2 and TRBJ2-5; a possible D gene is TRBD2 (7 bases). Germline V gives CDR1 SNHLY, CDR2 FYNNEI. V was trimmed by 0 bases and J by 4 bases, leaving 12 bases between them. The CDR3 extends over 15 amino acids. Here the CDR3 reads CASSEAGGGRETQYF. The CDR3 DNA reads TGTGCCAGCAGTGAAGCGGGGGGCGGGAGAGAGACCCAGTACTTC.

The rearrangement links TRBV27 to TRBJ2-5; no definite D call. Looked up from germline, CDR1 is MNHEY and CDR2 is SMNVEV (reference sequence). Trimming removed 8 bases from V and 5 bases from J, with 18 bases in between. The CDR3 is 14 amino acids. CDR3 coding DNA: TGTGCCAGCGCCCTTCTATCTCCGTTGGAGACCCAGTACTTC. Translated, it gives CASALLSPLETQYF.

The chain couples TRBV28 to TRBJ2-7; D perhaps matches TRBD2 (6 bases). From germline, CDR1 is MDHEN and CDR2 SYDVKM. V lost 6 bases and J lost 1, with 28 bases in between. The CDR3 consists of 19 residues. The CDR3 sequence: CASSVGTDLMREPSYEQYF. CDR3 DNA sequence: TGTGCCAGCAGCGTCGGGACGGATTTAATGCGGGAACCATCCTACGAGCAGTACTTC. Drawing the rest from reference TRBV28 and TRBJ2-7, the complete variable domain is DVKVTQSSRYLVKRTGEKVFLECVQDMDHENMFWYRQDPGLGLRLIYFSYDVKMKEKGDIPEGYSVSREKKERFSLILESASTNQTSMYLCASSVGTDLMREPSYEQYFGPGTRLTVT.

The chain couples TRBV10-3 to TRBJ2-6, with D perhaps TRBD2 (6 bases). Trimming shortened V by 7 bases and J by 0 bases, and 16 bases separated the two germline ends. Germline V gene lookup returns CDR1 ENHRY and CDR2 SYGVKD. The CDR3 has 17 residues. CDR3 coding DNA: TGTGCCATCACCGCGGGACTCCCGGGCTCTGGGGCCAACGTCCTGACTTTC. As protein: CAITAGLPGSGANVLTF.

The sample holds a few counts of this clonotype. The V and J genes are TRBV12-3 or TRBV12-4 and TRBJ2-3; D is unresolved. Trimming cost V 2 bases and J 2 bases, with 8 bases left between them. CDR3 size: 14 residues. This chain's CDR3 is CASSLFSYTDTQYF. The DNA of the CDR3 is TGTGCCAGCAGTTTATTCAGTTACACAGATACGCAGTATTTT.

In this sample, this clonotype turned up many times. The genes are TRBV20-1 and TRBJ1-1; D ambiguous. CDR1 is DFQATT, CDR2 SNEGSKA, per germline (reference sequence). V was clipped by 5 bases and J by 2 bases, with 18 bases between them. The CDR3 covers 15 residues. DNA of the CDR3: TGCAGTGCTCCAAACGTGCGCAGTTCCAACACTGAAGCTTTCTTT. It codes for CSAPNVRSSNTEAFF.